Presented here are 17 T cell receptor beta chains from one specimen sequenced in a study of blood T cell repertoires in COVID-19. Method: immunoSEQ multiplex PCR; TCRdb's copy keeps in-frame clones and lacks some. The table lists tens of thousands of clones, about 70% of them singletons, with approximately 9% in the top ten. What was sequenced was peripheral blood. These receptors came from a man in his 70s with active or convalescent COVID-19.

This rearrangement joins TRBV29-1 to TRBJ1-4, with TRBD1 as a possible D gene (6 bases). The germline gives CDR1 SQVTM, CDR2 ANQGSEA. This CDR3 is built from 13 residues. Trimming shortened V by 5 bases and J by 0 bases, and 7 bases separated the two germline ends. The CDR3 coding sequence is TGCAGCGTTACAGGGTCAACTAATGAAAAACTGTTTTTT. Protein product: CSVTGSTNEKLFF.

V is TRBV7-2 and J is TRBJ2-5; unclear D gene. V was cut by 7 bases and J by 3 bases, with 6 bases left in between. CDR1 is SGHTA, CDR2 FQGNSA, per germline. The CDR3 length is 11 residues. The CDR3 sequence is CASTLEETQYF. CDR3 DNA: TGTGCCAGCACCCTCGAAGAGACCCAGTACTTC. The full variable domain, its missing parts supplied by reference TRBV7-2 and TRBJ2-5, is GAGVSQSPSNKVTEKGKDVELRCDPISGHTALYWYRQSLGQGLEFLIYFQGNSAPDKSGLPSDRFSAERTGGSVSTLTIQRTQQEDSAVYLCASTLEETQYFGPGTRLLVL.

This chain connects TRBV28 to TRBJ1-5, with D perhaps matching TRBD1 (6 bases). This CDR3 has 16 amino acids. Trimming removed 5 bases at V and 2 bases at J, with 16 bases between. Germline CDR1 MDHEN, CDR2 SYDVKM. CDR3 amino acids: CASSPYQGSGNQPQHF. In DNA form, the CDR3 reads TGTGCCAGCAGTCCTTATCAGGGGAGCGGCAATCAGCCCCAGCATTTT.

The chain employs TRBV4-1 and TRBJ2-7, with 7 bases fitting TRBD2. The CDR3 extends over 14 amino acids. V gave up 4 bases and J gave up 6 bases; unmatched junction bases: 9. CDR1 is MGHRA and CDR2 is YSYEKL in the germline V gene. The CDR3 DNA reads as TGCGCCAGCAGCCGGACGGAGAGGGAGGGCGAGCAGTACTTC. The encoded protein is CASSRTEREGEQYF.

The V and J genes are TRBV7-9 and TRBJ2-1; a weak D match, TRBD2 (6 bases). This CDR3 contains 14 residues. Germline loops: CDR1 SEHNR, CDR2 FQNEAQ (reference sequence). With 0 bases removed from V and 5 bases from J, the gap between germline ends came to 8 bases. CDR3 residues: CASSLAGLHNEQFF. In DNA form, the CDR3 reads TGTGCCAGCAGCTTAGCGGGACTCCACAATGAGCAGTTCTTC.

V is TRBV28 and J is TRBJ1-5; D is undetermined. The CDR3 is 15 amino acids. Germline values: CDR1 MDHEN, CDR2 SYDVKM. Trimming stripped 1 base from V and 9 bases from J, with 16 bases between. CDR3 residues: CASSLSQPHRRPQHF. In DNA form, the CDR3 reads TGTGCCAGCAGTTTATCACAGCCTCATCGTCGGCCCCAGCATTTT. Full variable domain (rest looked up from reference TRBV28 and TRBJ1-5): DVKVTQSSRYLVKRTGEKVFLECVQDMDHENMFWYRQDPGLGLRLIYFSYDVKMKEKGDIPEGYSVSREKKERFSLILESASTNQTSMYLCASSLSQPHRRPQHFGDGTRLSIL.

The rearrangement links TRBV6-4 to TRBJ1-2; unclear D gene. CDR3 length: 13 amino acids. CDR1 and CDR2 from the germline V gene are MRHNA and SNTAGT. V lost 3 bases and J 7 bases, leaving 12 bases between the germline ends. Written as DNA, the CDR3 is TGTGCCAGCAGTGAGCAGCGTTGTGCTGGCTACACCTTC. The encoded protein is CASSEQRCAGYTF.

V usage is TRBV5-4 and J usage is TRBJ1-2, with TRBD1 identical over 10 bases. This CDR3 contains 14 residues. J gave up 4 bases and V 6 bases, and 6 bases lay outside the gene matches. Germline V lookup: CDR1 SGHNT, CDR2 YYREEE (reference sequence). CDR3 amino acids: CASKAGTGAYGYTF. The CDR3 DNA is TGTGCCAGCAAGGCCGGGACAGGGGCCTATGGCTACACCTTC.

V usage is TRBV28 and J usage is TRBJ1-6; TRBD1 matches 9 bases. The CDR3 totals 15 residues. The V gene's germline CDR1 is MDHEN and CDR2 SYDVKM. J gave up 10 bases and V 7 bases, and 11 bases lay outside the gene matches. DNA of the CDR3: TGTGCCAGCATTCGACAGGGGGTCGGTATGTCACCCCTCCACTTT. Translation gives CASIRQGVGMSPLHF. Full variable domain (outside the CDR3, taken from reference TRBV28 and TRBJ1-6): DVKVTQSSRYLVKRTGEKVFLECVQDMDHENMFWYRQDPGLGLRLIYFSYDVKMKEKGDIPEGYSVSREKKERFSLILESASTNQTSMYLCASIRQGVGMSPLHFGNGTRLTVT.

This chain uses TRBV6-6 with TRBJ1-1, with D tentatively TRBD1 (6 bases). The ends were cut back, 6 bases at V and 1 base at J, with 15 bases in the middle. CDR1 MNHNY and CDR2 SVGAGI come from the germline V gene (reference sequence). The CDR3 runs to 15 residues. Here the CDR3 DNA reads TGTGCCAGCAGCCCCCTCAGGGGCGAGAACACTGAAGCTTTCTTT. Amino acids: CASSPLRGENTEAFF.

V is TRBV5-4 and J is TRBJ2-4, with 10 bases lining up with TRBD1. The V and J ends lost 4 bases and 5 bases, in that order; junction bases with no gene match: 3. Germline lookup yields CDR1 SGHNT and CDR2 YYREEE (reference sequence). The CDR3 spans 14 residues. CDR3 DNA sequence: TGTGCCAGCAGCGGGACAGGGGCTGAAAACATTCAGTACTTC. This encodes CASSGTGAENIQYF.

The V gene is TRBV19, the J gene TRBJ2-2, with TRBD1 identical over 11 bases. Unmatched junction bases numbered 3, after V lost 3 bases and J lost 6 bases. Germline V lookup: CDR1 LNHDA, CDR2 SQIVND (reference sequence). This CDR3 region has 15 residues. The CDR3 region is CASSIGQGAAGELFF. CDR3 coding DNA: TGTGCCAGTAGTATTGGACAGGGGGCGGCCGGGGAGCTGTTTTTT. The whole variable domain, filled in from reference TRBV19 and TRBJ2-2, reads DGGITQSPKYLFRKEGQNVTLSCEQNLNHDAMYWYRQDPGQGLRLIYYSQIVNDFQKGDIAEGYSVSREKKESFPLTVTSAQKNPTAFYLCASSIGQGAAGELFFGEGSRLTVL.

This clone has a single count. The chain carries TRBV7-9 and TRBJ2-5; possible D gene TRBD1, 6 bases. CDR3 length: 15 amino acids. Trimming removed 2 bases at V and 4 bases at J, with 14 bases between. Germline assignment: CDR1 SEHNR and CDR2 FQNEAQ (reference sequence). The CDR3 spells CASSLMTGIAETQYF. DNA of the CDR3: TGTGCCAGCAGCTTAATGACAGGCATAGCAGAGACCCAGTACTTC.

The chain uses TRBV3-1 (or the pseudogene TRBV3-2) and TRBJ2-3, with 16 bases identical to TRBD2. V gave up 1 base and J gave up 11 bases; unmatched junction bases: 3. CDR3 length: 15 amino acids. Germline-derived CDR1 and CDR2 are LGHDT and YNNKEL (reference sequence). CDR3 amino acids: CASSQAGTSGGVQYF. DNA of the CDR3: TGTGCCAGCAGCCAAGCCGGGACTAGCGGGGGGGTGCAGTATTTT.

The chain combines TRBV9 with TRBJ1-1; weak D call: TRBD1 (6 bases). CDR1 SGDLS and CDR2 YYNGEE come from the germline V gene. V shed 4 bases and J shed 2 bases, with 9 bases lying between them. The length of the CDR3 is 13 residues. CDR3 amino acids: CASSTQGNTEAFF. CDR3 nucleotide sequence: TGTGCCAGCAGCACACAGGGAAACACTGAAGCTTTCTTT.

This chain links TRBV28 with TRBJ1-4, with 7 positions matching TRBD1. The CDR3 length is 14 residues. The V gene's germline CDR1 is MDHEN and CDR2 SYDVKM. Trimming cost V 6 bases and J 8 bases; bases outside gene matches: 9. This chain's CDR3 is CASSPTGLVEKLFF. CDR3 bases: TGTGCCAGCAGCCCGACAGGGTTAGTAGAAAAACTGTTTTTT.

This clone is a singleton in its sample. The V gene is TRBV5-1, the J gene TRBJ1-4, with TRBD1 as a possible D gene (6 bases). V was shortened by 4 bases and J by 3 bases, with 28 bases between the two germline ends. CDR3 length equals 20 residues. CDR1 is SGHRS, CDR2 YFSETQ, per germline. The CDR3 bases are TGCGCCAGCAGCCTACCCCCTACGGGGGGCGTTGGAGCAGCTAATGAAAAACTGTTTTTT. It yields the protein CASSLPPTGGVGAANEKLFF.